One TCR beta chain is described in this entry. This sample stems from a study of T cells in Graves' hyperthyroidism and ophthalmopathy. V lost 3 bases and J 8 bases, leaving 13 bases between the germline ends. Germline V lookup: CDR1 LNHDA, CDR2 SQIVND (reference sequence). The CDR3 extends over 14 amino acids. Amplified regions were TCR beta CDR3 sequences from RNA transcripts. First-round RT-PCR targeting the TCR CDR3 was performed with the HTBI primer set. TCRdb re-analysed the multiplex PCR reads in MiXCR, keeping a single row per CDR3 protein. The sample includes a few hundred thousand distinct CDR3 sequences, 15% to 17% of them seen just once.

V and J are TRBV19 and TRBJ2-2; TRBD1 is a possible D gene (7 bases). This receptor was obtained from a woman under 40 with Graves' hyperthyroidism. The material sequenced was blood. CDR3 protein: CASSMRRGRGELFF. The CDR3 DNA reads as TGTGCCAGTAGTATGAGGAGGGGGCGAGGGGAGCTGTTTTTT.